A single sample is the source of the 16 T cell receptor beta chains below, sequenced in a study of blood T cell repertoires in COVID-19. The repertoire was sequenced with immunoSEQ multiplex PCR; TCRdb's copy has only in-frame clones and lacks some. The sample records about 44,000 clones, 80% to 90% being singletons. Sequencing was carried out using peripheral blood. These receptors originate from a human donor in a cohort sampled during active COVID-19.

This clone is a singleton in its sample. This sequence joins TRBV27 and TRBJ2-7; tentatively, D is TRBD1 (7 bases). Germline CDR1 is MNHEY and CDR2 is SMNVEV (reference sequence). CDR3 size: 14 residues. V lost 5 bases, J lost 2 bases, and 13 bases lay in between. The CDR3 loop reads CASSPRGVPYEQYF. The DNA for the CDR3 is TGTGCCAGCAGTCCCAGGGGGGTACCCTACGAGCAGTACTTC.

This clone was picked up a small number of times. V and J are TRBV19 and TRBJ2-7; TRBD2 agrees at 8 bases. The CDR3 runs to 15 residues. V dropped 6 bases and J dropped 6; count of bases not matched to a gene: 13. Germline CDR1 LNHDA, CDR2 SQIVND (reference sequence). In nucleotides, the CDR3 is TGTGCCAGTAGGCCCCGAGCGGGAGCGTCCAGCGAGCAGTACTTC. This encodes CASRPRAGASSEQYF.

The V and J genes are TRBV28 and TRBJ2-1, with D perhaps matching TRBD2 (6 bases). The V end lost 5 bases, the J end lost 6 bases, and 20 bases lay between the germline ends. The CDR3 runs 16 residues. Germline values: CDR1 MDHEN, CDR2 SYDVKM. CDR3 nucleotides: TGTGCCAGCAGTCCCCAAGCGGGTCTCCTCCGCAATGAGCAGTTCTTC. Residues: CASSPQAGLLRNEQFF.

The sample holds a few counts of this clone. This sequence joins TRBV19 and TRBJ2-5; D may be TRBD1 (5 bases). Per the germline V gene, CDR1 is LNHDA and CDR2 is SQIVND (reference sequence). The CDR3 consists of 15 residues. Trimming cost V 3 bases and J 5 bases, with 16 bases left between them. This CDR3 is CASSIRAAKGETQYF. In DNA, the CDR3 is TGTGCCAGTAGTATTCGCGCAGCTAAGGGGGAGACCCAGTACTTC.

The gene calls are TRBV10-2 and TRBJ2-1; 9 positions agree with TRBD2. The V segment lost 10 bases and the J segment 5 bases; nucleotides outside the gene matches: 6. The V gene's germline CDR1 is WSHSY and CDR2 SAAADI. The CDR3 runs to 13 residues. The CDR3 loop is CAKRLAENNEQFF. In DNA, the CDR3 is TGCGCCAAACGACTAGCGGAAAACAATGAGCAGTTCTTC.

DNA for the CDR3: TGCGCCAGCAGCGGCAGGGGCTACGAGCAGTACTTC. Its translation is CASSGRGYEQYF. The V gene is TRBV5-1, the J gene TRBJ2-7; tentative D call: TRBD1 (6 bases). Trimming removed 4 bases from V and 3 bases from J, with 8 bases in between. In germline, CDR1 is SGHRS, CDR2 YFSETQ. The CDR3 loop spans 12 amino acids.

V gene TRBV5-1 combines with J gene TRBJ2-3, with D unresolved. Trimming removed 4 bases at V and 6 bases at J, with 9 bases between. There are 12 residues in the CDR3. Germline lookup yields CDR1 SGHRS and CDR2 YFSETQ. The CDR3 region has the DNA TGCGCCAGCAGCCAAGAGTCCGATACGCAGTATTTT. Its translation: CASSQESDTQYF.

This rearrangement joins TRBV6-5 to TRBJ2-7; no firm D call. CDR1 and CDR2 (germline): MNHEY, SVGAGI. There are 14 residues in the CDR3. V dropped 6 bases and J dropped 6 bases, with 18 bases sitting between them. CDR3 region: CASSDTLDPLEQYF. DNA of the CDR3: TGTGCCAGCAGCGACACACTCGATCCCCTCGAGCAGTACTTC.

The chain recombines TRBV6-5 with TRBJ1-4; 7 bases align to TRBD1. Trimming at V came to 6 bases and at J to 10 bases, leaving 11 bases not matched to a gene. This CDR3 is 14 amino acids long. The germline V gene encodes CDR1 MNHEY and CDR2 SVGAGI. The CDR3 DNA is TGTGCCAGCAGAAGCAGGCAGGGGGTCGGAAAACTGTTTTTT. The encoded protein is CASRSRQGVGKLFF.

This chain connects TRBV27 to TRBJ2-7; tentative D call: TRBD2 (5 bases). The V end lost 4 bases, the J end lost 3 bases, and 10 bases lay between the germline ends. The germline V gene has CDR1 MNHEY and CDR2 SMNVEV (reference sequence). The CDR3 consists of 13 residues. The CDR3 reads CASSSGNNYEQYF. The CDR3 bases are TGTGCCAGCAGTTCGGGGAATAACTACGAGCAGTACTTC.

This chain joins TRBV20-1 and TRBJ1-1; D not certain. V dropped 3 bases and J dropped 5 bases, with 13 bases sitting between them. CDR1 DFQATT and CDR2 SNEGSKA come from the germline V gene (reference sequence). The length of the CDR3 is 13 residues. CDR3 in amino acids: CSASSPQDTEAFF. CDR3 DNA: TGCAGTGCTAGTAGCCCCCAGGATACTGAAGCTTTCTTT.

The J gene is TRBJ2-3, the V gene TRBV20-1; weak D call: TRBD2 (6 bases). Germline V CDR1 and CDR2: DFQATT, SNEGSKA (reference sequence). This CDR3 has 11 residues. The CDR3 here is CSAGLRDTQYF. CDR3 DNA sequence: TGCAGCGCGGGACTCCGGGATACGCAGTATTTT.

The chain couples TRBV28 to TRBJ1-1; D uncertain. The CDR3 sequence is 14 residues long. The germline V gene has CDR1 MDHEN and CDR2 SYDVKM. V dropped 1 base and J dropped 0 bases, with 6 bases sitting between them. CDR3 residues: CASSLYGVNTEAFF. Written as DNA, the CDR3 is TGTGCCAGCAGTTTATACGGGGTGAACACTGAAGCTTTCTTT.

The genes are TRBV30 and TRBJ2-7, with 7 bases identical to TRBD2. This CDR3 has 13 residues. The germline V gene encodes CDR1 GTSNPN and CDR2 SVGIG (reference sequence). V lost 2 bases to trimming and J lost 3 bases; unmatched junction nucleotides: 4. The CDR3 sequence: CAWSKGLLYEQYF. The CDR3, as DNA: TGTGCCTGGAGTAAGGGACTACTCTACGAGCAGTACTTC.

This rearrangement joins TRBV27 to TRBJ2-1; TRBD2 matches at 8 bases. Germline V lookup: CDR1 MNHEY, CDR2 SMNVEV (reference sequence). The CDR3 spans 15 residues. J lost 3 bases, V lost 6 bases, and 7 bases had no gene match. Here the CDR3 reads CASSSGTRGYNEQFF. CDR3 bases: TGTGCCAGCAGCTCCGGGACTAGAGGCTACAATGAGCAGTTCTTC.

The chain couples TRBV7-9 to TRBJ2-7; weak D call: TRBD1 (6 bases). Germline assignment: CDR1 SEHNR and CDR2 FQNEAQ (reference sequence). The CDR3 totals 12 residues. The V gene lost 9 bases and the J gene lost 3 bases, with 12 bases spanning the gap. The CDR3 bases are TGTGCCAGTTCAAAGGACAGCTACGAGCAGTACTTC. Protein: CASSKDSYEQYF.